This T cell receptor beta chain was sequenced for a study of CD8 T cells in ankylosing spondylitis. In the case of this clonotype: The antigen remains undetermined.

Study-wide results and limits: There was a TCR beta motif, made of fewer than 10 highly homologous variants, that appeared characteristic of ankylosing spondylitis blood.

Germline V gene lookup returns CDR1 MGHRA and CDR2 YSYEKL. The CDR3 runs 16 residues. V gave up 0 bases and J gave up 2 bases; unmatched junction bases: 6. As the method for making TCR beta libraries, quantitative 5'-RACE with molecular barcodes was used. TCRdb re-called the 5' RACE reads with MiXCR, one entry per CDR3 protein. The sample consists of roughly 300,000 distinct CDR3 sequences, 6.5% to 10% of them appearing once. This receptor was identified in a male donor with ankylosing spondylitis. The V and J genes are TRBV4-1 and TRBJ2-5; 7 nucleotides agree with TRBD1. The sample comprised blood, either unsorted or a sorted T cell fraction (not recorded which). CDR3 nucleotide sequence: TGCGCCAGCAGCCAAGATAGGCAGGGGGTACAAGAGACCCAGTACTTC. It yields the protein CASSQDRQGVQETQYF.